This T cell receptor (beta chain) was captured in a study of T and B cells in COVID-19 patients (dated by TCRdb to about 2020). The study in broad terms: Using TRB and IGH repertoire sequencing of peripheral blood, the study characterized adaptive immunity in COVID-19 patients who had active infection or had recovered. A recovered cohort comprised more than 15 patients contributing some 22 samples, mostly after mild to moderate COVID-19 managed as outpatients. The recovered cohort had a median age of about 34 years, compared with approximately 70 years in the active-infection cohort. In the active-infection cohort, most of the roughly 20 patients were critically ill and required mechanical ventilation or ECMO. Comorbidities linked to unfavorable COVID-19 outcome were present in about 90% of the roughly 20 patients in the active-infection cohort. Over 7 million TCR sequences were analysed in a TCR and BCR sequence repository that covered around 40 patients and approximately 69 time points. Because samples were available both during active disease and after recovery, a couple of patients were counted in both the recovered and the active cohorts. For the repertoire analyses, the comparison was an age-matched reference group of about 40 healthy donors who were negative for COVID-19 antibodies. As many as 9 follow-up blood samples were collected from each patient, and in some individuals these samples spanned different disease stages. The full study reports these points: It was stated that prospective validation of the reported TCR clusters was required before the clusters could be put to clinical use. In patients with COVID-19, the usage of TRBV/TRBJ genes was reported to be strongly skewed. Specific T cell subsets (CD4+/Treg/CD8+) and sorted SARS-CoV-2-responsive or tetramer+ T cells had not yet been sequenced, and the corresponding sequencing experiments were ongoing. TRB repertoires were highly clonal in active COVID-19, whereas diversity and richness at recovery rose above healthy donor levels. A total of 2,000 to 2,500 TCR clusters were exclusive to the recovered cohort, and about 30 of those clusters were low-pGen clusters. The cohort was considered too small for HLA contributions to COVID-19 susceptibility or severity to be assessed. Blood samples from mildly ill patients during symptoms and early samples from severe cases were scarce.

Sequencing relied on an Illumina MiSeq. TRB rearrangements were amplified by multiplex PCR with BIOMED2 TRB-A/B primer pools. Illumina-compatible adapters and 7-nucleotide sample barcodes were attached to the amplicons in two consecutive PCRs. All library PCRs used Phusion HS II polymerase. The amplicons were purified from gel with the NucleoSpin Gel and PCR Clean-up kit, measured on Qubit, and then pooled at approximately 4 nM. Amplicon pool quality was checked on an Agilent 2100 Bioanalyzer before Illumina next-generation sequencing. In the source study's methods: TRB rearrangements were annotated with MiXCR 3.0.8 using the default MiXCR reference library. Sequences with fewer than 2 reads and non-productive reads were filtered out, and every unique CDR3 nucleotide sequence was treated as a single clone. R 3.5.1 was used to calculate clonality, diversity, richness and V-J gene usage. GLIPH2 was used to cluster TCRs by CDR3 similarity, and OLGA was used to calculate generation probabilities. GLIPH2 clusters were kept only when the clusters contained at least four unique TCR clonotypes present in at least three individuals. TCRdb ran its own pipeline on the public reads, namely fastp trimming at Q25 and MiXCR clone calling, and kept in-frame beta chains. Each record represents a unique CDR3 protein, reported with the most common genes and DNA among its rows. The V and J calls shown here were made by TCRdb, not taken from the authors' results. Across this sample there are approximately 8,500 distinct CDR3 sequences, with roughly 28% seen only once. In total, the top ten clones hold roughly 5% of the sample.

TRB repertoires were amplified using about 230-500 ng of genomic DNA isolated from blood. Points on this clonotype: Its recognized antigen is unknown. No qualities accompany the bases; no much larger clone lies one base away.

From its cysteine to its phenylalanine, the CDR3 spans 13 amino acids. The retained sequence is limited to the CDR3, 39 bases, with the frame set at the first base. CDR1 and CDR2 (MGHRA, YSYEKL) derive from the germline V gene. V is pared back by 3 bases and J by 5 bases, with 9 bases lying between the germline termini. The receptor was derived from a human donor who had recovered from COVID-19. The chain was built from TRBV4-1 and TRBJ2-3; matching of 6 bases hints at TRBD2 as the D gene. What was sequenced was blood. CDR3 reads: CASSQGGKDTQYF. Read as DNA, the sequence is TGCGCCAGCAGCCAGGGAGGAAAAGATACGCAGTATTTT.